This TCR beta chain was sequenced during a study of CD8+ T cells in alopecia areata. Study summary: Severity of treated patients was scored by affected scalp percentage.

The ends were cut back, 8 bases at V and 0 bases at J, with 16 bases in the middle. CDR1 SGHTA and CDR2 FQGNSA come from the germline V gene. The CDR3 consists of 15 residues. Treatment of the sample: oral pan-JAK inhibitor, 5-10 mg twice daily. The sequencing template was cDNA reverse transcribed from extracted RNA. The table came from immunoSEQ multiplex PCR; TCRdb's copy has only in-frame clones and leaves some out. Of more than 150,000 clones listed, approximately 51% are singletons. Findings and caveats of the study: The link between baseline CD8+ expansion and response remains uncertain with one nonresponder. Numerous clones, expanded in lesions, remained in scalp and blood during tofacitinib. Among the 100 top clones, expanded CD8+ clones, like scalp clonality, were significantly decreased by tofacitinib.

This clone was seen more than once but under ten times. Antigen unknown. This sequence originates from a human donor with alopecia areata. The input for sequencing was CD8+ T cells sorted from blood, taken between weeks 51 and 52, from a patient treated with tofacitinib. The V and J genes are TRBV7-2 and TRBJ1-2; no clear D. The CDR3 loop is CASASETAPNYGYTF. Here the CDR3 DNA reads TGTGCCAGCGCCTCGGAGACGGCACCTAACTATGGCTACACCTTC.